A selection of T cell receptor beta chains follows, all from one sample in a study of OX40 agonist ivuxolimab in advanced cancers. Produced via immunoSEQ multiplex PCR; TCRdb's table is partial and in-frame only. The sample records 45,000 to 60,000 clones, approximately 90% being singletons. Here the sequenced sample was CD4+ or CD8+ T cells sorted from blood, taken in a trial of the OX40 agonist ivuxolimab. The receptors come from an adult with an advanced solid tumor such as melanoma, head and neck, liver or kidney cancer. The CDR3 runs from the conserved cysteine through the conserved F or W. A D gene is named only where the DNA matches it firmly. Clone size appears in some rows only: once, few, many, or a class for an expanded clone.

j_call clone_size d_call v_call cdr3_nt cdr3_aa
TRBJ2-5 NA NA TRBV28 TGTGCCAGCAGCTCCACCATCGGAGAGACCCAGTACTTC CASSSTIGETQYF
TRBJ2-7 NA NA TRBV7-1 TGTGCCAGCAGCCCCCGACAGGTCTCCTACGAGCAGTACTTC CASSPRQVSYEQYF
TRBJ1-3 NA NA TRBV2 TGTGCCAGCAGTGAAGGGGCGGGGCCTATCTTCTCTGGAAACACCATATATTTT CASSEGAGPIFSGNTIYF
TRBJ2-5 NA TRBD2 TRBV7-2 TGTGCCATCCGCGGGAATGGGGGGGGGACCCAGTACTTC CAIRGNGGGTQYF
TRBJ2-5 NA NA TRBV5-1 TGCGCCAGCAGCTTGGGAGGGGAGGAGACCCAGTACTTC CASSLGGEETQYF
TRBJ2-7 NA TRBD2 TRBV5-4 TGTGCCAGCAGCTTGAATCTAGCGGACGCCTACGAGCAGTACTTC CASSLNLADAYEQYF
TRBJ1-1 NA NA TRBV2 TGTGCCAGCAGGGGACCGTCAATTCCGGGCACTGAAGCTTTCTTT CASRGPSIPGTEAFF
TRBJ1-3 once NA TRBV10-3 TGTGCCATCAGTGAGTCGAGGGGGGGCCGATTCCGTGGAAACACCATATATTTT CAISESRGGRFRGNTIYF
TRBJ2-4 NA TRBD1 TRBV7-3 TGTGCCAGCAGAATCCAACCGGGACAGGTGTTCGTGGGCCAATTCATTCAGTACTTC CASRIQPGQVFVGQFIQYF
TRBJ1-6 NA NA TRBV7-9 TGTGCCAGCAGCTTAGATCCCTCGGCCCTCCACTTT CASSLDPSALHF
TRBJ1-2 NA TRBD1 TRBV5-1 TGCGCCAGCAGGCAACAGGGGGGATCTGGCTATGGCTACACCTTC CASRQQGGSGYGYTF
TRBJ1-1 NA TRBD1 TRBV5-1 TGCGCCAGCAGCATGGGACAGCCGAACACTGAAGCTTTCTTT CASSMGQPNTEAFF
TRBJ1-2 NA NA TRBV10-1 TGCGCCAGCAGCCTTAAGGGGCGCGGGGGGGGATGCTACACCTTC CASSLKGRGGGCYTF
TRBJ1-3 NA NA TRBV5-1 TGCGCCAGCAGCTTGGGGGATACTGGAAACACCATATATTTT CASSLGDTGNTIYF
TRBJ2-5 NA NA TRBV5-8 TGTGCCAGCAGCTTCGGACGGGGAGGAGGTGAGACCCAGTACTTC CASSFGRGGGETQYF
TRBJ2-1 NA TRBD2 TRBV11-2 TGTGCCAGCAGCTTAGTGGGGACTAGTGCGGCTGAGCAGTTCTTC CASSLVGTSAAEQFF
TRBJ1-2 NA TRBD1 TRBV27 TGTGCCAGCAGTAGACAGGGACAGGCTAACTATGGCTACACCTTC CASSRQGQANYGYTF
TRBJ2-3 NA NA TRBV28 TGTGCCAGCAGTTTCTACACCTCCTATGTACTCCCTAGGTCAGATACGCAGTATTTT CASSFYTSYVLPRSDTQYF
TRBJ1-4 NA NA TRBV10-2 TGCGCCAGCAGCCTCGACATAAATGAAAAACTGTTTTTT CASSLDINEKLFF
TRBJ2-2 NA TRBD2 TRBV6-1 TGTGCCAGCAGTTTTAGCGGGAGGGTGGTCGGGGAGCTGTTTTTT CASSFSGRVVGELFF
TRBJ2-1 once TRBD1 TRBV27 TGTGCCAGCAGTTTCGACCGCGGGACAGGTCCCTCCTACAATGAGCAGTTCTTC CASSFDRGTGPSYNEQFF
TRBJ1-2 NA NA TRBV19 TGTGCCAGTATCGATCGGTCCGGGACCCATGGCTACACCTTC CASIDRSGTHGYTF
TRBJ2-3 NA NA TRBV5-4 TGTGCCAGCAGCTTGGGGGGGGGCACAGATACGCAGTATTTT CASSLGGGTDTQYF
TRBJ2-1 NA NA TRBV6-1 TGTGCCACCTTACGGGGCACGGGGGAGCAGTTCTTC CATLRGTGEQFF
TRBJ2-1 NA NA TRBV7-2 TGTGCCAGCAGCTTACGGTCGGGCGCCTACAATGAGCAGTTCTTC CASSLRSGAYNEQFF
TRBJ1-5 NA NA TRBV12-2 TGTGCAAGTCGCTTATTAGCACAGGAGAATCAGCCCCAGCATTTT CASRLLAQENQPQHF
TRBJ1-6 NA TRBD1 TRBV28 TGTGCCAGCCGACAGGGTATAGGTTCACCCCTCCACTTT CASRQGIGSPLHF
TRBJ1-1 once NA TRBV5-1 TGCGCCAGCAGCCGGAACGTAGACACTGAAGCTTTCTTT CASSRNVDTEAFF
TRBJ2-7 NA NA TRBV4-1 TGCGCCAGCAGCCACCCGATAACAGGCCCCAGCTCCTACGAGCAGTACTTC CASSHPITGPSSYEQYF
TRBJ2-5 NA NA TRBV18 TGTGCCAGCTCACAGCACCCATCGGAGACCCAGTACTTC CASSQHPSETQYF
TRBJ1-1 NA NA TRBV5-1 TGCGCCAGCAGCTTGGACAGGCCGAACACTGAAGCTTTCTTT CASSLDRPNTEAFF
TRBJ1-1 NA NA TRBV5-6 TGTGCCAGCACTTTGGGATGGGGCGCTGAAGCTTTCTTT CASTLGWGAEAFF
TRBJ2-5 NA TRBD2 TRBV28 TGTGCCAGCAGTTCCGGGGGGGCCCCAGAGACCCAGTACTTC CASSSGGAPETQYF
TRBJ2-4 NA NA TRBV28 TGTGCCAGCAGTATACGGGAAAACATTCAGTACTTC CASSIRENIQYF
TRBJ2-7 once TRBD1 TRBV9 TGTGCCAGCAGCGTATCTGGACAGGGCTACGAGCAGTACTTC CASSVSGQGYEQYF
TRBJ1-2 NA NA TRBV5-1 TGCGCCAGCAGCTTGACAGCCGATGGCTACACCTTC CASSLTADGYTF
TRBJ2-3 NA TRBD2 TRBV28 TGTGCCAGCAGTTCAGGCGGGAGGGCCGGAGATACGCAGTATTTT CASSSGGRAGDTQYF
TRBJ2-4 NA TRBD2 TRBV6-5 TGTGCCAGCAGTTATGGGAGGGGTAGGGACATTCAGTACTTC CASSYGRGRDIQYF
TRBJ1-2 few TRBD1 TRBV6-5 TGTGCCAGCAGTTACCTCGACAGGGGACCTTATGGCTACACCTTC CASSYLDRGPYGYTF
TRBJ2-5 NA NA TRBV5-8 TGTGCCAGCAGCTTCGACAGGGAGACCCAGTACTTC CASSFDRETQYF
TRBJ1-5 few NA TRBV2 TGTGCCAGCAGTGAACGGGACTCACATAGGGGGTATCAGCCCCAGCATTTT CASSERDSHRGYQPQHF
TRBJ2-7 once NA TRBV5-1 TGCGCCAGCAGCCCACAACAGGGACACTACGAGCAGTACTTC CASSPQQGHYEQYF
TRBJ2-5 NA NA TRBV6-6 TGTGCCAGCAGTATCGACCGTTGGATGGGAGAGACCCAGTACTTC CASSIDRWMGETQYF
TRBJ2-3 NA TRBD2 TRBV28 TGTGCCAGCAGTACCCGGACTAGTTCAGATACGCAGTATTTT CASSTRTSSDTQYF
TRBJ2-1 NA TRBD1 TRBV12-5 TGTGCTAGTGGCCTCGCAGGGGGAAATGAGCAGTTCTTC CASGLAGGNEQFF
TRBJ2-1 NA NA TRBV11-2 TGTGCCAGCAGCTTAATGACAGGACACTCCTACAATGAGCAGTTCTTC CASSLMTGHSYNEQFF
TRBJ2-1 NA NA TRBV28 TGTGCCAGCAGTTTAGGCGGCAGCTCCTACAATGAGCAGTTCTTC CASSLGGSSYNEQFF
TRBJ2-3 NA TRBD2 TRBV28 TGTGCCAGTGGACTAGCGGCCTACACAGATACGCAGTATTTT CASGLAAYTDTQYF
TRBJ2-1 NA TRBD2 TRBV15 TGTGCCACCAGCAGAGTGGCTAGCGGGAGGAGCTCCTACAATGAGCAGTTCTTC CATSRVASGRSSYNEQFF
TRBJ1-1 NA TRBD1 TRBV6-5 TGTGCCAGCAGTCCCCGGGACAGGGTGGGTACTGAAGCTTTCTTT CASSPRDRVGTEAFF
TRBJ2-7 NA NA TRBV7-2 TGTGCCAGCAGCCGCCCCCTTTCAGACGAGCAGTACTTC CASSRPLSDEQYF
TRBJ2-1 NA NA TRBV9 TGTGCCAGCAGCGTCCGACAGGCCAGCTCCTACAATGAGCAGTTCTTC CASSVRQASSYNEQFF